This entry lists 20 T cell receptor beta chains sequenced from one sample in a study of cytomegalovirus exposure and HLA in healthy donors. 13 Jbeta primers and 60 Vbeta primers were used for the PCR. Method: immunoSEQ multiplex PCR; TCRdb's copy keeps in-frame clones and lacks some. The sample shows about 120,000 clones, 55% to 65% of them seen only once. What was sequenced was PBMCs. The receptors were gathered from a woman aged 35 to 49 in good health and CMV-seropositive.

The rearrangement uses TRBV2 and TRBJ1-1; D may be TRBD1 (5 bases). Germline V CDR1 and CDR2: SNHLY, FYNNEI. With 6 bases removed from V and 1 base from J, the gap between germline ends came to 9 bases. The CDR3 has 13 residues. In DNA form, the CDR3 reads TGTGCCAGCAGCTATACAGGGAACACTGAAGCTTTCTTT. Its protein is CASSYTGNTEAFF. Variable domain in full (rest from reference TRBV2 and TRBJ1-1): EPEVTQTPSHQVTQMGQEVILRCVPISNHLYFYWYRQILGQKVEFLVSFYNNEISEKSEIFDDQFSVERPDGSNFTLKIRSTKLEDSAMYFCASSYTGNTEAFFGQGTRLTVV.

This clone was seen repeatedly, ten times or more. The chain uses TRBV4-2 and TRBJ2-7; a weak D match, TRBD2 (5 bases). This CDR3 spans 15 amino acids. V was trimmed by 0 bases and J by 2 bases, leaving 11 bases between them. The germline V gene has CDR1 LGHNA and CDR2 YNFKEQ. The CDR3 is CASSQDLERTYEQYF. The CDR3 DNA follows: TGTGCCAGCAGCCAAGATCTGGAGCGGACCTACGAGCAGTACTTC.

V gene TRBV27 combines with J gene TRBJ2-5; the match to TRBD1 covers 11 bases. V gave up 6 bases and J gave up 4 bases; unmatched junction bases: 13. Germline V lookup: CDR1 MNHEY, CDR2 SMNVEV (reference sequence). The CDR3 has 17 residues. The CDR3 region is CASSLRGTGTGGETQYF. The CDR3 bases are TGTGCCAGCAGCCTGAGGGGTACCGGGACAGGGGGAGAGACCCAGTACTTC.

Here the CDR3 reads CASSSGQNYGYTF. The CDR3 DNA follows: TGTGCCAGCAGCTCGGGACAGAACTATGGCTACACCTTC. The rearrangement links TRBV7-2 to TRBJ1-2; the match to TRBD1 covers 7 bases. V shed 4 bases, J shed 2 bases, and the junction held 1 base outside the gene matches. CDR3 length: 13 amino acids. CDR1 SGHTA and CDR2 FQGNSA come from the germline V gene.

The CDR3 bases are TGTGCCAGCAGTGCTCGGCAGGGAACAACTAATGAAAAACTGTTTTTT. Its translation is CASSARQGTTNEKLFF. This chain connects TRBV6-1 to TRBJ1-4; D is perhaps TRBD1 (5 bases). The CDR3 runs to 16 residues. Germline V gene sequence: CDR1 MNHNS, CDR2 SASEGT. Trimming removed 4 bases from V and 0 bases from J, with 12 bases in between.

Details on this clone: A junction end diverges from the germline sequence, so it may reflect a read error. V is TRBV6-5 and J is TRBJ1-5; 7 nucleotides align to TRBD1. Germline loops: CDR1 MNHEY, CDR2 SVGAGI. The CDR3 consists of 15 residues. The CDR3 region has the DNA TGTGCCGGCAGTACACAGGGGAGTAGCAATCAGCCCCAGCATTTT. Protein product: CAGSTQGSSNQPQHF.

This clone was seen just once. This chain uses TRBV28 with TRBJ1-5; 8 bases are shared with TRBD1. This CDR3 spans 15 amino acids. Germline lookup yields CDR1 MDHEN and CDR2 SYDVKM. V dropped 5 bases and J dropped 7; count of bases not matched to a gene: 10. DNA of the CDR3: TGTGCCAGCAGTACCAGGGGACAGGTCGGACAGCCCCAGCATTTT. Protein: CASSTRGQVGQPQHF.

The chain carries TRBV5-6 and TRBJ1-1, with 7 bases lining up with TRBD1. The CDR3 is 13 amino acids. Germline trimming cut 2 bases from V and 7 bases from J; bases unmatched to any gene: 5. CDR1 and CDR2 from the germline V gene are SGHDT and YYEEEE. The CDR3 loop is CASSFRDSVEAFF. CDR3 coding DNA: TGTGCCAGCAGCTTCCGGGACAGCGTTGAAGCTTTCTTT. The complete variable domain, with remaining parts taken from reference TRBV5-6 and TRBJ1-1, reads DAGVTQSPTHLIKTRGQQVTLRCSPKSGHDTVSWYQQALGQGPQFIFQYYEEEERQRGNFPDRFSGHQFPNYSSELNVNALLLGDSALYLCASSFRDSVEAFFGQGTRLTVV.

The chain couples TRBV6-5 to TRBJ1-2; 8 bases agree with TRBD1. In germline, CDR1 is MNHEY, CDR2 SVGAGI. The CDR3 extends over 14 amino acids. The V and J ends lost 1 base and 8 bases, in that order; junction bases with no gene match: 6. CDR3 DNA: TGTGCCAGCAGTTACTACCAGGGGGCGGAGGGCTACACCTTC. Its translation: CASSYYQGAEGYTF.

The genes are TRBV28 and TRBJ2-2, with TRBD1 identical over 9 bases. The CDR3 covers 14 residues. Germline trimming cut 8 bases from V and 7 bases from J; bases unmatched to any gene: 8. Germline V lookup: CDR1 MDHEN, CDR2 SYDVKM. The CDR3 reads CASGGQGIGGELFF. The CDR3 DNA is TGTGCCAGCGGCGGACAGGGGATCGGCGGGGAGCTGTTTTTT.

This chain joins TRBV4-3 and TRBJ1-2; no clear D gene. Germline V gene lookup returns CDR1 LGHNA and CDR2 YSLEER. V dropped 0 bases and J dropped 0 bases, with 11 bases sitting between them. This CDR3 region has 16 residues. CDR3: CASSQDGLQANYGYTF. In nucleotides, the CDR3 is TGCGCCAGCAGCCAAGATGGGCTGCAAGCTAACTATGGCTACACCTTC.

The V call is TRBV6-6, the J call TRBJ1-2; no firm D call. V was trimmed by 0 bases and J by 4 bases, leaving 12 bases between them. This CDR3 spans 15 amino acids. CDR1 and CDR2 from the germline V gene are MNHNY and SVGAGI (reference sequence). CDR3 amino acids: CASSYSSTKTYGYTF. Here the CDR3 DNA reads TGTGCCAGCAGTTACTCCTCGACAAAAACCTATGGCTACACCTTC.

This clone was counted a few times. This CDR3 reads CASTSRGATNEKLFF. The DNA for the CDR3 is TGTGCCAGCACCTCCAGGGGTGCAACTAATGAAAAACTGTTTTTT. The chain links TRBV27 to TRBJ1-4; TRBD1 might be the D (6 bases). Trimming stripped 7 bases from V and 0 bases from J, with 12 bases between. The germline gives CDR1 MNHEY, CDR2 SMNVEV (reference sequence). The CDR3 length is 15 residues. Full variable domain (outside the CDR3, taken from reference TRBV27 and TRBJ1-4): EAQVTQNPRYLITVTGKKLTVTCSQNMNHEYMSWYRQDPGLGLRQIYYSMNVEVTDKGDVPEGYKVSRKEKRNFPLILESPSPNQTSLYFCASTSRGATNEKLFFGSGTQLSVL.

The J gene is TRBJ2-1, the V gene TRBV5-4; 7 nucleotides agree with TRBD2. With V trimmed by 2 bases and J by 10 bases, 9 bases remained unmatched. Per germline, CDR1 SGHNT and CDR2 YYREEE (reference sequence). There are 14 residues in the CDR3. CDR3: CASSLSGIRKEQFF. CDR3 in DNA: TGTGCCAGCAGCTTAAGCGGGATTCGTAAGGAGCAGTTCTTC.

A single count supports this clone. The rearrangement links TRBV4-2 to TRBJ2-7; 8 nucleotides line up with TRBD2. Germline CDR1 is LGHNA and CDR2 is YNFKEQ. CDR3 length equals 17 residues. Unmatched junction bases numbered 16, after V lost 2 bases and J lost 7 bases. CDR3 coding DNA: TGTGCCAGCAGCCAAAGCCCTATGGGTAGCGGGAAATGGGAGCAGTACTTC. Its translation is CASSQSPMGSGKWEQYF.

The rearrangement uses TRBV6-1 and TRBJ1-1; 7 bases are a match to TRBD1. The CDR3 spans 14 residues. Germline-derived CDR1 and CDR2 are MNHNS and SASEGT. V lost 4 bases and J lost 3; bases outside the gene matches: 5. The CDR3 coding sequence is TGTGCCAGCAGTGGGGGCAGGGGGGACACTGAAGCTTTCTTT. Translated, it gives CASSGGRGDTEAFF.

V and J are TRBV11-1 and TRBJ1-1, with TRBD1 as a possible D gene (5 bases). The CDR3 covers 13 residues. Trimming left V 2 bases short and J 6 bases short, with 10 bases between. CDR1 is SGHAT and CDR2 is FQDESV in the germline V gene (reference sequence). CDR3 sequence reads: CASSLSREAEAFF. Written as DNA, the CDR3 is TGTGCCAGCAGCTTATCCAGGGAGGCTGAAGCTTTCTTT.

The V call is TRBV6-5, the J call TRBJ1-5, with TRBD1 as a possible D gene (5 bases). The germline V gene has CDR1 MNHEY and CDR2 SVGAGI. V lost 2 bases and J 2 bases, leaving 13 bases between the germline ends. This CDR3 region has 16 residues. In DNA, the CDR3 is TGTGCCAGCAGTTACCTTGGGGCCCAGGGCAATCAGCCCCAGCATTTT. Amino acids: CASSYLGAQGNQPQHF.

As concerns this clone: Compared with germline, one end of the junction differs, possibly owing to a read error. This sequence joins TRBV7-9 and TRBJ2-7, with D unclear. Germline V gives CDR1 SEHNR, CDR2 FQNEAQ (reference sequence). This CDR3 comprises 14 residues. CDR3 nucleotide sequence: TGTTCCAGCAGCCCGCGGCCGAGCTCCTACGAGCAGTACTTC. It encodes CSSSPRPSSYEQYF.

This rearrangement joins TRBV7-7 to TRBJ2-3, with unresolved D. CDR3 size: 15 residues. V dropped 1 base and J dropped 1 base, with 9 bases sitting between them. Germline CDR1 reads SSHAT; CDR2 reads FNYEAQ (reference sequence). The CDR3 loop reads CASSLGAPGTDTQYF. The CDR3 bases are TGTGCCAGCAGCTTAGGGGCCCCGGGCACAGATACGCAGTATTTT.